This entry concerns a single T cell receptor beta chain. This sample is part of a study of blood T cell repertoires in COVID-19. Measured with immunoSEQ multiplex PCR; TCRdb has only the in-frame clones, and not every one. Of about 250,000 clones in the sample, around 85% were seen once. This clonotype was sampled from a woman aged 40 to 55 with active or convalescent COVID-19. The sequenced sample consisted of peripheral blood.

The CDR3 nucleotides read TGTGCCAGCAGTGAAGGGCTTAGCAATCAGCCCCAGCATTTT. It is translated as CASSEGLSNQPQHF. V usage is TRBV6-1 and J usage is TRBJ1-5, with D unclear. The V end lost 1 base, the J end lost 0 bases, and 4 bases lay between the germline ends. The germline V gene encodes CDR1 MNHNS and CDR2 SASEGT. The CDR3 extends over 14 amino acids.